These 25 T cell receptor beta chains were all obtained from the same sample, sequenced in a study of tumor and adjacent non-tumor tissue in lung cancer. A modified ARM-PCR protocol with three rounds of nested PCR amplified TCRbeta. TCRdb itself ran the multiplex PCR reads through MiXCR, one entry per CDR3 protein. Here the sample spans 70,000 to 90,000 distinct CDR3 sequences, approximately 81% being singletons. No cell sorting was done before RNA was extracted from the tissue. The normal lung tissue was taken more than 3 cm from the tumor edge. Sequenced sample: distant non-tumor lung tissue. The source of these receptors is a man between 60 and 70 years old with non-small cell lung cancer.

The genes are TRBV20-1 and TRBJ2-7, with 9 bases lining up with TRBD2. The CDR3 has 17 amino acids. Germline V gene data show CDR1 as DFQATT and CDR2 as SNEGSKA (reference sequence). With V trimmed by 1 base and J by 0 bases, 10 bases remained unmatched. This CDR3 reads CSARGLAGGGSSYEQYF. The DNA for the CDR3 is TGCAGTGCTAGAGGTTTGGCGGGAGGGGGGAGCTCCTACGAGCAGTACTTC.

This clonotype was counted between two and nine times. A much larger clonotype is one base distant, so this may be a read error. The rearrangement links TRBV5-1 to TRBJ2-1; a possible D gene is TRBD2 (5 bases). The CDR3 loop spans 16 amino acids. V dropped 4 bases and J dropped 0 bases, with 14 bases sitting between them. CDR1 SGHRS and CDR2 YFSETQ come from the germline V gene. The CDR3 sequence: CASSNGLGHSYNEQFF. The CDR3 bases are TGCGCCAGCAGCAACGGACTGGGTCACTCCTACAATGAGCAGTTCTTC. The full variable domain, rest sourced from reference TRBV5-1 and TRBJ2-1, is KAGVTQTPRYLIKTRGQQVTLSCSPISGHRSVSWYQQTPGQGLQFLFEYFSETQRNKGNFPGRFSGRQFSNSRSEMNVSTLELGDSALYLCASSNGLGHSYNEQFFGPGTRLTVL.

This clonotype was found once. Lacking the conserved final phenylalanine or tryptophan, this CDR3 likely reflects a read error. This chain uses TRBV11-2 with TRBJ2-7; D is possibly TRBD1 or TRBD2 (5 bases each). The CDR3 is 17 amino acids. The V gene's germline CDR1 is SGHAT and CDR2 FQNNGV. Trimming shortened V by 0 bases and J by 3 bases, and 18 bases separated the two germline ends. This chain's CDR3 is CASSLDGRDVGIYEQYI. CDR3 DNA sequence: TGTGCCAGCAGCTTAGACGGAAGGGACGTGGGGATCTACGAGCAGTACATC.

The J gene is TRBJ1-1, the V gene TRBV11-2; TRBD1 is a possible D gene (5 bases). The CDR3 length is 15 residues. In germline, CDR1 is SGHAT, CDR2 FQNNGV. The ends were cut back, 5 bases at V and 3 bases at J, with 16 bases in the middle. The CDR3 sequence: CASSHFYGGDTEAFF. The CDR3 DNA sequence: TGTGCCAGCAGCCATTTCTATGGGGGGGACACTGAAGCTTTCTTT. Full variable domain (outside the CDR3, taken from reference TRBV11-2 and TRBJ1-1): EAGVAQSPRYKIIEKRQSVAFWCNPISGHATLYWYQQILGQGPKLLIQFQNNGVVDDSQLPKDRFSAERLKGVDSTLKIQPAKLEDSAVYLCASSHFYGGDTEAFFGQGTRLTVV.

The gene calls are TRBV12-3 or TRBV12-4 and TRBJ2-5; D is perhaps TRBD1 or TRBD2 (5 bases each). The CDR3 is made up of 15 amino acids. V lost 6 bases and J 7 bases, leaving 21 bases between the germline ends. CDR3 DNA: TGTGCCAGCAGACGGGACCCAATAAACACGGGGACCCAGTACTTC. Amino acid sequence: CASRRDPINTGTQYF.

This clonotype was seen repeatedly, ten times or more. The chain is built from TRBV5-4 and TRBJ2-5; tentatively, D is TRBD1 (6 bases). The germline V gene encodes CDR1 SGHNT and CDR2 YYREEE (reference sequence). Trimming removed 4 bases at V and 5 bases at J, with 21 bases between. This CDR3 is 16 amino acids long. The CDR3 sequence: CASSRTGLIRGETQYF. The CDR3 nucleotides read TGTGCCAGCAGCCGAACCGGCCTCATTAGGGGGGAGACCCAGTACTTC.

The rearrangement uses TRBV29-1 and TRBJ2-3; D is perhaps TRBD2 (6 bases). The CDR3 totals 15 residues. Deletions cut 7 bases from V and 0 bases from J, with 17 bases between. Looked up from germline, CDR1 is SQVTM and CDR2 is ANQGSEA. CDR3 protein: CSEFREPTSTDTQYF. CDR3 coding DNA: TGCAGCGAGTTTCGGGAGCCAACTAGCACAGATACGCAGTATTTT.

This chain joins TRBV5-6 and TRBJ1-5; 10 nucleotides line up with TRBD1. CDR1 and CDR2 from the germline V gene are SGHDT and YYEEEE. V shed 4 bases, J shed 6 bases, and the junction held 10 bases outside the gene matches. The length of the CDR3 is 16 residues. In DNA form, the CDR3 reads TGTGCCAGCAGCCTATGGGGACAGGGGACCGGTCAGCCCCAGCATTTT. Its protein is CASSLWGQGTGQPQHF. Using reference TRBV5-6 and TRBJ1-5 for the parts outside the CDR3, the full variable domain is DAGVTQSPTHLIKTRGQQVTLRCSPKSGHDTVSWYQQALGQGPQFIFQYYEEEERQRGNFPDRFSGHQFPNYSSELNVNALLLGDSALYLCASSLWGQGTGQPQHFGDGTRLSIL.

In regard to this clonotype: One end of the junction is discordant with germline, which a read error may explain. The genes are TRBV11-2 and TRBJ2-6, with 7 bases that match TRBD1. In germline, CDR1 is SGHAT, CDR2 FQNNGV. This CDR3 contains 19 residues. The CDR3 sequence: CASSLAPKDRPTGANALTF. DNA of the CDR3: TGTGCCAGCAGCTTAGCTCCAAAGGACAGGCCCACTGGGGCCAACGCCCTGACTTTC.

The CDR3 nucleotides are TGTGCAAGAAGCTTAGGGTCCAGGGGGGGGTCCCAAGAGACCCAGTACTTC. The encoded protein is CARSLGSRGGSQETQYF. The chain has TRBV11-3 and TRBJ2-5; D might be TRBD1 or TRBD2, each matching 7 bases. Germline CDR1 SGHNT, CDR2 YENEEA. The CDR3 extends over 17 amino acids.

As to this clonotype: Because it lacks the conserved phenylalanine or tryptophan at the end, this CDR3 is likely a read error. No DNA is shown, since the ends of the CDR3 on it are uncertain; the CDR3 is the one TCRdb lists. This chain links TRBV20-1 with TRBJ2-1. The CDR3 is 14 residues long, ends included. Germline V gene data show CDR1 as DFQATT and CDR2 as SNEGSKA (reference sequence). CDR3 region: CSARAQASYNEQFI.

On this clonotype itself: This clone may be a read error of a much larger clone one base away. The chain's CDR3 is CACSLGAPEANEQFF. The DNA of the CDR3 is TGCGCCTGCAGCTTGGGGGCCCCGGAAGCCAATGAGCAGTTCTTC. The chain recombines TRBV5-1 with TRBJ2-1; the D gene is possibly TRBD1 (6 bases). Germline CDR1 reads SGHRS; CDR2 reads YFSETQ. The CDR3 runs 15 residues. The whole variable domain, filled in from reference TRBV5-1 and TRBJ2-1, reads KAGVTQTPRYLIKTRGQQVTLSCSPISGHRSVSWYQQTPGQGLQFLFEYFSETQRNKGNFPGRFSGRQFSNSRSEMNVSTLELGDSALYLCACSLGAPEANEQFFGPGTRLTVL.

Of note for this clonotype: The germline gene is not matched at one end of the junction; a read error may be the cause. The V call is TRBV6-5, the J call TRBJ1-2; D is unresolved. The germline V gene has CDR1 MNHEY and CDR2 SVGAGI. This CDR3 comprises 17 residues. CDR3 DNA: TGTGCCACCAGTTCACCTGGACGGAGTGCGACTAACTATGGCTACACCTTT. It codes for CATSSPGRSATNYGYTF.

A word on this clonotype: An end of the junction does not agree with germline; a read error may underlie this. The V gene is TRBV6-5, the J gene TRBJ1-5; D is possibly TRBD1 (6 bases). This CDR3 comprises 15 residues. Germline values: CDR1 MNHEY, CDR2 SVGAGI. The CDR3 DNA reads TGTGCCAGCAGTTATCCACAGGGAAGCAATCAGTCCCAGCATTTT. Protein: CASSYPQGSNQSQHF.

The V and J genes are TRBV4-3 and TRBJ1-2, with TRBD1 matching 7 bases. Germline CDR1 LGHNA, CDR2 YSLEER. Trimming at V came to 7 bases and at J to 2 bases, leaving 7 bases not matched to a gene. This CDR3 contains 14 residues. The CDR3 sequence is CASNHEQGNYGYTF. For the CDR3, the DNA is TGCGCCAGCAACCATGAACAGGGGAACTATGGCTACACCTTC.

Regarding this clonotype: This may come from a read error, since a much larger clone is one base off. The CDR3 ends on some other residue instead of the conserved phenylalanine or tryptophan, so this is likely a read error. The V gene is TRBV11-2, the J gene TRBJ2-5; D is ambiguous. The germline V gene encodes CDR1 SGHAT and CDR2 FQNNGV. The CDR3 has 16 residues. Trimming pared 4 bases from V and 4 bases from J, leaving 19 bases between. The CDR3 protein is CASSYPQADSSETQYL. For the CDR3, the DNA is TGTGCCAGCAGCTACCCCCAAGCCGATTCATCAGAGACCCAGTACCTC.

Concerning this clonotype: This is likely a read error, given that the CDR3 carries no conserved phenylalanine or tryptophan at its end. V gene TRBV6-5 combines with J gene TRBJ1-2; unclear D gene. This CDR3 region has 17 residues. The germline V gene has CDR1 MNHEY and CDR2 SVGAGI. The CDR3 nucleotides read TGTGCCAACAGTTCACCTGGACGGAGAGCAACTAACTATGGCTACACCTTA. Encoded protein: CANSSPGRRATNYGYTL.

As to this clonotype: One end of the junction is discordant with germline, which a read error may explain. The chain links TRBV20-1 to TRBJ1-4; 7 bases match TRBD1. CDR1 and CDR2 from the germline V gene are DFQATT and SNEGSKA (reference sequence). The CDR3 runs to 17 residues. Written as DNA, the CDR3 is TGCGGTGCTAGAGTCGGGACAGTGGCACGCTTTGGGGAAAAACTGTTTTTT. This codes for CGARVGTVARFGEKLFF.

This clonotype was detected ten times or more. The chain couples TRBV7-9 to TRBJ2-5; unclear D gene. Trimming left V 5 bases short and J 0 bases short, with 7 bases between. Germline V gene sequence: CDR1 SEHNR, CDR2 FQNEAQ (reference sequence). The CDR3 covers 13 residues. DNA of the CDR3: TGTGCCAGCAGCCGGGTTTACCAAGAGACCCAGTACTTC. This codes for CASSRVYQETQYF.

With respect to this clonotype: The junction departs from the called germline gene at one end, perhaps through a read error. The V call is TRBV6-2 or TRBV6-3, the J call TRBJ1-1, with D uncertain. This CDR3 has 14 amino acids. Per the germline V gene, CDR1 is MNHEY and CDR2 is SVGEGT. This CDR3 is CVSSYPNGNTEAFF. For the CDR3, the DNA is TGTGTCAGCAGTTACCCCAACGGGAATACTGAAGCTTTCTTT.

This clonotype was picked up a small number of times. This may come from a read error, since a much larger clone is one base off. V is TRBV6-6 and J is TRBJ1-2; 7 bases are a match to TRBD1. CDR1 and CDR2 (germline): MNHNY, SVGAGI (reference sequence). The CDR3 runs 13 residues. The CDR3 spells CASSYQGDYSYTF. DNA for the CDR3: TGTGCCAGCAGTTACCAGGGGGACTATAGCTACACCTTC.

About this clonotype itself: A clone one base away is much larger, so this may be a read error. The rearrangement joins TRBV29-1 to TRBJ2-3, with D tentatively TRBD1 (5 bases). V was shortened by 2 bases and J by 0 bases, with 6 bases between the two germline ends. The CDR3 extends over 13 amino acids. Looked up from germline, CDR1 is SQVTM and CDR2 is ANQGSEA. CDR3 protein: CSVERQSTDTQYF. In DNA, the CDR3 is TGCAGCGTTGAAAGACAGAGCACAGATACGCAGTATTTT.

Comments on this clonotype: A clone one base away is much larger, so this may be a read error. This chain's CDR3 is CASCLTRESSYNEQFF. The CDR3 region has the DNA TGCGCCAGCTGCTTGACGCGGGAAAGCTCCTACAATGAGCAGTTCTTC. This chain connects TRBV5-1 to TRBJ2-1, with a tentative D call TRBD2 (6 bases). This CDR3 comprises 16 residues. The germline V gene has CDR1 SGHRS and CDR2 YFSETQ. Filled out from reference TRBV5-1 and TRBJ2-1, the complete variable domain reads KAGVTQTPRYLIKTRGQQVTLSCSPISGHRSVSWYQQTPGQGLQFLFEYFSETQRNKGNFPGRFSGRQFSNSRSEMNVSTLELGDSALYLCASCLTRESSYNEQFFGPGTRLTVL.

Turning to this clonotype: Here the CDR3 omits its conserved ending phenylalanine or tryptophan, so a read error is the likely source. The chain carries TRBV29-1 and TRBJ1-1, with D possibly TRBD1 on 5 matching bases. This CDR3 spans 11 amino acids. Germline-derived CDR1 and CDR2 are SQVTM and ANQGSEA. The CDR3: CSGGEDTQAFS. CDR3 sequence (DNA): TGCAGTGGGGGGGAAGACACTCAAGCTTTCTCT.

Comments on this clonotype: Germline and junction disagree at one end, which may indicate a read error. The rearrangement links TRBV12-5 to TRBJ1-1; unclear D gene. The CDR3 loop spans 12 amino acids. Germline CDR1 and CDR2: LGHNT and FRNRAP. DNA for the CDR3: TGTACTAGTGGTTTTGAGAACACTGAAGCCTTCTTT. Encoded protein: CTSGFENTEAFF.